This T cell receptor beta chain was sequenced for a study of cytomegalovirus exposure and HLA in healthy donors. Findings of the study overall: TCR beta V- and J-gene trimming was later associated with a missense DCLRE1C variant. Cytomegalovirus association was assigned to 150 to 200 TCR beta chains.

The PCR was carried out with 60 Vbeta primers and 13 Jbeta primers. As handled by the study authors: In a later analysis, around 12 million of 65 million to 90 million unique beta chains occurred in at least two donors. TCRdb keeps only in-frame clones here, not all; method: immunoSEQ multiplex PCR. The DNA was the basis for D and trimming; V, J and clone size are from that table. The table records approximately 100,000 clones, around 77% of them present only once. Concerning this clone itself: As yet, its antigen is unknown.

Trimming cost V 7 bases and J 1 base, with 11 bases left between them. This CDR3 comprises 14 residues. Germline V gene sequence: CDR1 LNHDA, CDR2 SQIVND (reference sequence). Nominally healthy donors provided the samples, though records likely missed some immune exposures. The source material was PBMCs. The TCR comes from a man between 45 and 60 years old in good health and CMV-seropositive. The chain uses TRBV19 and TRBJ1-3, with D possibly matching TRBD1 (5 bases). The CDR3 coding sequence is TGTGCCAGTATGACGGCAGGGTCTGGAAACACCATATATTTT. It specifies CASMTAGSGNTIYF.